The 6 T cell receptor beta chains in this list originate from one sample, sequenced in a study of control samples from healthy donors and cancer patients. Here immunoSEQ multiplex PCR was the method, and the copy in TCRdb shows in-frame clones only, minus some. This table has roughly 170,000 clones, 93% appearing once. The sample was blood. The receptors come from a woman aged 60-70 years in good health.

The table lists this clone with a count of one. In DNA, the CDR3 is TGCGCCAGCAGCTTGGGAGGGACTAGCTTAGTGGTAACAGATACGCAGTATTTT. Translated, it gives CASSLGGTSLVVTDTQYF. V gene TRBV5-1 combines with J gene TRBJ2-3, with 9 positions matching TRBD2. With V trimmed by 0 bases and J by 3 bases, 11 bases remained unmatched. CDR1 is SGHRS, CDR2 YFSETQ, per germline. This CDR3 is 18 amino acids long.

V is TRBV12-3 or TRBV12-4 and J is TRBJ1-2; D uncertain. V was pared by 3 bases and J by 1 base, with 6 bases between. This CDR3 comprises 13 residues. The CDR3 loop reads CASSFGNNYGYTF. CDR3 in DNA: TGTGCCAGCAGTTTCGGCAATAACTATGGCTACACCTTC.

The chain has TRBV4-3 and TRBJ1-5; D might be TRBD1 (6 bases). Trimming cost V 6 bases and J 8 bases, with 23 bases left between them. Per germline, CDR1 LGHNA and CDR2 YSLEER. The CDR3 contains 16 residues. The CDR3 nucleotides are TGCGCCAGCAGGGGGAAAGGGACAACCTCCCAGGAGCCCCAGCATTTT. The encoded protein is CASRGKGTTSQEPQHF.

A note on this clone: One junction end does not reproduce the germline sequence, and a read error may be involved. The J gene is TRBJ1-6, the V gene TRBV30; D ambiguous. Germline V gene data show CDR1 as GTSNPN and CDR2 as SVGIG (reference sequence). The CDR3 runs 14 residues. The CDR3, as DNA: TGTGCCTGGAGTGTATCGGCCTATTATTCACCCCTCCACTTT. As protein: CAWSVSAYYSPLHF.

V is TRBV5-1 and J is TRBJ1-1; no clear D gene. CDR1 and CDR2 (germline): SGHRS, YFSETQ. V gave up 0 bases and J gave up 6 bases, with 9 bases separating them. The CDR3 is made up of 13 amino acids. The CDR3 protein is CASSLGSSAEAFF. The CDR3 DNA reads TGCGCCAGCAGCTTGGGCAGCAGCGCTGAAGCTTTCTTT. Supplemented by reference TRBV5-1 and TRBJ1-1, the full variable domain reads KAGVTQTPRYLIKTRGQQVTLSCSPISGHRSVSWYQQTPGQGLQFLFEYFSETQRNKGNFPGRFSGRQFSNSRSEMNVSTLELGDSALYLCASSLGSSAEAFFGQGTRLTVV.

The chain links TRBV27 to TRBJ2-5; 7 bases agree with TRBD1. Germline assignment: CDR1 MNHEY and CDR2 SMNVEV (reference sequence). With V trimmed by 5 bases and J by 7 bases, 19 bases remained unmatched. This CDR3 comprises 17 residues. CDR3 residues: CASSPIAGTAYRVTQYF. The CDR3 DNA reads TGTGCCAGCAGTCCAATTGCCGGGACAGCTTACCGTGTGACCCAGTACTTC.